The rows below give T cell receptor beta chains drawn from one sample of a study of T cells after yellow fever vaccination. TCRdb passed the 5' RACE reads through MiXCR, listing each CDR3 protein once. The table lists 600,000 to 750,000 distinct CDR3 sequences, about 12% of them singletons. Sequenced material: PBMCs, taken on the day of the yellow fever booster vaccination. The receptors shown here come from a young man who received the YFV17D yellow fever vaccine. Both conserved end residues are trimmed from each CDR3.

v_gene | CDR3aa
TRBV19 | ASSIRSWTGELF
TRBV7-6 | ASSLGTTWGSYNEQF
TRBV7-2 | ASSLGSGLGGYT
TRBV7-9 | ASSLKEFAAF
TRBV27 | ASSLSAGFSYNEQF
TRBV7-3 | ASSSSLGGDTQY
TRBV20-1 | SASGQGVGYEQY
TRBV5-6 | ASSPQAAPGHTQY
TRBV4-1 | ASSQGKVYPGLAEPQETQY
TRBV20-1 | SAEGRGLTPLDTQY
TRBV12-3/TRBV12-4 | ASSFGIGRSYEQF
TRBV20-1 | SVRPGQLNEQF
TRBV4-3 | ASSPGNLQGHEQY
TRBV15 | ATSRLSGTNTGELF
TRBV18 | ASSPTQTLYNEQF
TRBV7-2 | ASSSGPHEYGQF
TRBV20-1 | SAKLAGRETQY
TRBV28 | ASRLTGVNVLT
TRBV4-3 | ASSQDGTGYFYGYT
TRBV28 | ASSLPQGRRQY
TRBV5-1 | ASSFGGTGGSTQY
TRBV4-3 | ASSQTVVGNQPQH
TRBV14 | ASSQAPFQKSYEQY
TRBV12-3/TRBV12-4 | ASTGGGGGNTEAF
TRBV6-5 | ASSSPRSADSYEQY
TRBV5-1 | ASSLTGTGYTDTQY
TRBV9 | ASSGGISSGANVLT
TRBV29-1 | SVRTGPYEQY
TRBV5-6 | ASSLLAGISTDTQY
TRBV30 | AWSVTLDTEAF
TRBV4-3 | ASSPGSSGSVYNEQF
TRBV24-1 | ATRATGTASTDTQY
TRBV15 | ATSDMGGRNIQY
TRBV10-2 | ATWTTRGWELF
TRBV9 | ASSPETSGNAGTQY
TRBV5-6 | ASSFQIGNEQF
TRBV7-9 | ASREVYYGYT
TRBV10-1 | ASSDGTSQETQY
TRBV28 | ASKITGEPQH
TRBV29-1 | SVRSGGARVTQY
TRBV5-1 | ASSILGTVGQETQY
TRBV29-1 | SVGQGTVEETQY
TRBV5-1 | ASSLEDGSSYNSPLH
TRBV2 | ASSEGTSGLYEQY
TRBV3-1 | ASSQGVLNTEAF
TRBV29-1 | SVGTGTDTQY
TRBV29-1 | SVAGTSGSTDTQY
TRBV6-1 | ATRRPLHYNGYT
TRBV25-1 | AMSAGRFCCYT